This T cell receptor (beta chain) was recorded in a study of blood T cell repertoires in COVID-19 (dated by TCRdb to the early 2020s). Broadly, across the study: The collaborator samples originated in the United States, Italy and Spain and spanned the acute and convalescent phases of COVID-19. The material from the prospective study consisted of cDNA or gDNA derived from T cells, B-cell-depleted T cells, or PBMCs. Deeply sampled blood TCRbeta repertoires from subjects exposed to, actively infected with, or recovered from COVID-19 were included in the dataset. A freely available public database, intended as a resource for researchers studying the immune response to SARS-CoV-2, is where the repertoires were released. The samples were drawn from the first 160 participants of the ongoing ImmuneRACE study and from 950 to 1,500 subjects provided by 6 global collaborators. Nearly every sample came with metadata listing a de-identified subject ID, COVID-19 status, age in years and sex. Where available, HLA class I and class II types were obtained from metadata supplied by the sample provider rather than from assay-based typing.

TCRbeta CDR3 regions were amplified from genomic DNA by means of the immunoSEQ Assay, a bias-controlled multiplex PCR. The authors' pipeline ran thus. Within the assay, amplification of reference gene primers was used to estimate how many nucleated cells each sample contained. Sequence reads were collapsed and filtered to measure the absolute abundance of every unique TCRbeta CDR3 rearrangement. For each sample, productive Simpson clonality was calculated as the square root of Simpson's diversity index over productive rearrangements. Here the immuneACCESS table is served through TCRdb, limited to in-frame sequences with V and J called. Missing clones are a known gap in these copies; in checked studies unresolved V genes cover under half, and the rest lacks a known reason. V and J calls and clone size come straight from that table; D and trimming were deduced from the DNA. Within this sample are 130,000 or so clones, with about 79% of them counted one time only. Of the sample, about 2.9% is held by the ten largest clones.

Whole blood was collected in K2EDTA tubes by collaborating institutions according to the institutions' own protocols. For TCRbeta analysis, collaborators shipped samples as frozen whole blood, isolated PBMCs, or DNA extracted from either of those sample types. The paper's findings and limits, for the study overall: How much clinical and demographic metadata was included differed by source and by participant, and the metadata was provided uncurated.

Worth noting for this clone: Its antigen target is currently unknown. Within one base of it there is no much larger clone, and no base qualities were kept.

From cysteine to phenylalanine, the CDR3 is 16 amino acids long. Only CDR3 DNA is held: 48 bases, read in frame from base 1. The germline V gene encodes CDR1 SNHLY and CDR2 FYNNEI. V is cut back by 7 bases and J by 3 bases, with 15 bases in the junction unmatched. This chain is built from TRBV2 and TRBJ2-7, with 7 bases matching TRBD1. Source material: peripheral blood. The source is a woman older than 75 with acute or convalescent COVID-19. The CDR3 corresponds to CASTFSGDRQSYEQYF. The nucleotide sequence is given as TGTGCCAGCACCTTTTCCGGGGACAGACAGAGCTACGAGCAGTACTTC.